This TCR beta chain was retrieved from a study of beta chain features in type 1 diabetes. In regard to this clone: Its specificity is unknown.

General study findings and limits: TCRB rearrangement may or may not be influenced by HLA type; here this remained unresolved.

Every isolated RNA sample was fully reverse transcribed, so sequencing captured expressed TCRB transcripts. Sequenced by immunoSEQ multiplex PCR; TCRdb stores in-frame clones only, minus some. The sample lists about 250,000 clones, 14% occurring once. CDR1 LGHNA and CDR2 YSLEER come from the germline V gene. Trimming stripped 4 bases from V and 3 bases from J, with 10 bases between. CDR3 size: 15 residues. The sample comprised naive CD4+ T cells from blood. The origin of this receptor is a woman between 40 and 55 years old in good health. J is TRBJ1-6 and V is TRBV4-3, with D possibly TRBD1 on 6 matching bases. The CDR3 loop reads CASSPQGIYNSPLHF. The CDR3 DNA sequence: TGCGCCAGCAGCCCACAGGGAATCTATAATTCACCCCTCCACTTT.